This TCR beta chain was identified in a study of CD8 T cells in Susac syndrome. Study-level background: Patients with Susac syndrome who were sequenced included six with active disease and eight in remission. Patients with Susac syndrome were therapy-naive, taking corticosteroids, with some also receiving intravenous immunoglobulin, or taking intravenous immunoglobulin alone at the time their blood was drawn.

TEMRA cells were enriched by FACS, while CD8+ and CD4+ T cells were obtained through a negative isolation that was performed magnetically. In regard to this clonotype: Its antigen is unidentified.

The authors reverse transcribed about 0.45 to 1 ug RNA with random hexamers. Each CDR3 protein is one row after TCRdb ran MiXCR on the immunoSEQ multiplex PCR reads. The profile shows 100,000 or so distinct CDR3 sequences, about 93% of them singletons. Study-level points and caveats: The Susac syndrome CD4+ T cell repertoires displayed no clonal expansion.

This CDR3 spans 12 amino acids. Trimming took 4 bases from V and 7 from J, leaving 11 bases between them. Germline V gives CDR1 SQVTM, CDR2 ANQGSEA. This chain connects TRBV29-1 to TRBJ1-5, with D possibly matching TRBD1 (6 bases). The specimen was CD4+ T cells from PBMCs. This TCR was sampled from a human donor with Susac syndrome. CDR3 amino acids: CSVAGAGQPQHF. The CDR3 bases are TGCAGCGTTGCGGGGGCTGGGCAGCCCCAGCATTTT.